The rows below give T cell receptor beta chains drawn from one sample of a study of cytomegalovirus exposure and HLA in healthy donors. Sequencing was performed with immunoSEQ multiplex PCR; in TCRdb, only in-frame clones are kept and a portion is missing. The table includes 200,000 to 250,000 clones, approximately 87% detected once. The sequencing input was PBMCs. The receptors shown here come from a woman between 18 and 29 years old in good health and CMV-seronegative. Each CDR3 is given with its conserved first and last residue. A D gene is named only where the DNA matches it firmly. Clone size is stated in some rows and not others, as once, few, many or a class when expanded.

V gene: TRBV28
D gene: NA
CDR3 length: 13
J gene: TRBJ1-4
clone size: NA
CDR3 DNA: TGTGCCAGCAGTTTCGTGCAGCCCGAAAAACTGTTTTTT
CDR3 protein: CASSFVQPEKLFF

V gene: TRBV30
D gene: NA
CDR3 length: 14
J gene: TRBJ1-5
clone size: NA
CDR3 DNA: TGTGCCTGGAGTGAGGACATTGAGTATCAGCCCCAGCATTTT
CDR3 protein: CAWSEDIEYQPQHF

V gene: TRBV5-1
D gene: NA
CDR3 length: 14
J gene: TRBJ1-2
clone size: NA
CDR3 DNA: TGCGCCAGCAGCTTGCACGCGACAGCCTATGGCTACACCTTC
CDR3 protein: CASSLHATAYGYTF

V gene: TRBV27
D gene: NA
CDR3 length: 15
J gene: TRBJ1-5
clone size: NA
CDR3 DNA: TGTGCCAGCAGTTCCGGACAAATAAGCAATCAGCCCCAGCATTTT
CDR3 protein: CASSSGQISNQPQHF

V gene: TRBV5-1
D gene: NA
CDR3 length: 14
J gene: TRBJ2-3
clone size: NA
CDR3 DNA: TGCGCCAGCAGGGGGGACCCGGGCACAGATACGCAGTATTTT
CDR3 protein: CASRGDPGTDTQYF

V gene: TRBV5-5
D gene: NA
CDR3 length: 13
J gene: TRBJ2-7
clone size: NA
CDR3 DNA: TGTGCCAGCAGCTTGCACAGCTCCTACGAGCAGTACTTC
CDR3 protein: CASSLHSSYEQYF

V gene: TRBV9
D gene: NA
CDR3 length: 13
J gene: TRBJ2-3
clone size: NA
CDR3 DNA: TGTGCCAGCAGCGTAGTGAAAGGGGATACGCAGTATTTT
CDR3 protein: CASSVVKGDTQYF

V gene: TRBV2
D gene: NA
CDR3 length: 16
J gene: TRBJ1-2
clone size: once
CDR3 DNA: TGTGCCAGCAGTGAAATAACCACAGGCCGGGGCTATGGCTACACCTTC
CDR3 protein: CASSEITTGRGYGYTF

V gene: TRBV6-5
D gene: TRBD1
CDR3 length: 15
J gene: TRBJ1-1
clone size: NA
CDR3 DNA: TGTGCCAGCAGTGACTCCAGGGGGTCAGGTACTGAAGCTTTCTTT
CDR3 protein: CASSDSRGSGTEAFF

V gene: TRBV6-5
D gene: NA
CDR3 length: 13
J gene: TRBJ2-7
clone size: NA
CDR3 DNA: TGTGCCAGCAGTCGCCAGGGCTCCTACGAGCAGTACTTC
CDR3 protein: CASSRQGSYEQYF

V gene: TRBV30
D gene: NA
CDR3 length: 11
J gene: TRBJ1-1
clone size: few
CDR3 DNA: TGTGCCTGGAGTGGGCAGACGGAAGCTTTCTTT
CDR3 protein: CAWSGQTEAFF

V gene: TRBV2
D gene: NA
CDR3 length: 16
J gene: TRBJ1-4
clone size: NA
CDR3 DNA: TGTGCCAGCCACTCCACGGGTTTGCAGAGGAGCGAAAAACTGTTTTTT
CDR3 protein: CASHSTGLQRSEKLFF

V gene: TRBV27
D gene: NA
CDR3 length: 14
J gene: TRBJ1-6
clone size: NA
CDR3 DNA: TGTGCCAGCATGAGTCGCTCCTATAATTCACCCCTCCACTTT
CDR3 protein: CASMSRSYNSPLHF

V gene: TRBV7-6
D gene: NA
CDR3 length: 17
J gene: TRBJ1-3
clone size: NA
CDR3 DNA: TGTGCCAGCAGCTTAGCCGGCGGATTAAACTCTGGAAACACCATATATTTT
CDR3 protein: CASSLAGGLNSGNTIYF

V gene: TRBV2
D gene: NA
CDR3 length: 15
J gene: TRBJ2-7
clone size: NA
CDR3 DNA: TGTGCCAGCAAAATCTCCGGACAGGGACTAGACGAGCAGTACTTC
CDR3 protein: CASKISGQGLDEQYF

V gene: TRBV5-1
D gene: NA
CDR3 length: 12
J gene: TRBJ2-3
clone size: NA
CDR3 DNA: TGCGCCAGCAGCTTGCCGGGGGATACGCAGTATTTT
CDR3 protein: CASSLPGDTQYF

V gene: TRBV27
D gene: NA
CDR3 length: 15
J gene: TRBJ2-7
clone size: once
CDR3 DNA: TGTGCCAGCAGTTTACGTCAGGGTTTATTTGACGAGCAGTACTTC
CDR3 protein: CASSLRQGLFDEQYF